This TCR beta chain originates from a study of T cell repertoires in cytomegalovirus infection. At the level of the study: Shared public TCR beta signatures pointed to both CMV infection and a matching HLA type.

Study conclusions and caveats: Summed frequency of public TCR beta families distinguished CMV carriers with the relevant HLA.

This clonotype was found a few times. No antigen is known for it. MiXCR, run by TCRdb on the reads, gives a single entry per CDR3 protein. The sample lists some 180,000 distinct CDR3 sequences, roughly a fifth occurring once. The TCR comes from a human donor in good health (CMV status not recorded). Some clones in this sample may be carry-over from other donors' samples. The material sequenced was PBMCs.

The CDR3 protein is CASSRDSTSYEQYF. For the CDR3, the DNA is TGCGCCAGCAGCCGGGACTCAACCTCCTACGAGCAGTACTTC. The V and J genes are TRBV5-1 and TRBJ2-7; weak D call: TRBD2 (6 bases). Germline loops: CDR1 SGHRS, CDR2 YFSETQ. The CDR3 is 14 amino acids. V shed 4 bases and J shed 0 bases, with 11 bases lying between them. Supplemented by reference TRBV5-1 and TRBJ2-7, the full variable domain reads KAGVTQTPRYLIKTRGQQVTLSCSPISGHRSVSWYQQTPGQGLQFLFEYFSETQRNKGNFPGRFSGRQFSNSRSEMNVSTLELGDSALYLCASSRDSTSYEQYFGPGTRLTVT.